This T cell receptor beta chain was documented in a study of PD-L1 blockade in urothelial cancer. On the study more broadly: Patients' histories included 0 to 3 prior chemotherapy regimens.

The table lists this clone with a count of one. Documented time point: pretreatment peripheral blood. Repertoires were generated with immunoSEQ multiplex PCR, while TCRdb's copy carries only in-frame clones and drops some. The sample lists more than 40,000 clones, around 86% occurring once. This clonotype was sampled from a man aged 45-65 years with urothelial cancer. The source material was PBMCs, sampled around atezolizumab (anti-PD-L1) treatment.

In DNA form, the CDR3 reads TGTGCCAGCAGCCAAGAGAGGGGGGGGATAAATGAGCAGTTCTTC. Encoded protein: CASSQERGGINEQFF. This rearrangement joins TRBV4-2 to TRBJ2-1, with TRBD2 as a possible D gene (7 bases). Germline V gives CDR1 LGHNA, CDR2 YNFKEQ. The CDR3 totals 15 residues. V lost 0 bases, J lost 7 bases, and 13 bases lay in between.